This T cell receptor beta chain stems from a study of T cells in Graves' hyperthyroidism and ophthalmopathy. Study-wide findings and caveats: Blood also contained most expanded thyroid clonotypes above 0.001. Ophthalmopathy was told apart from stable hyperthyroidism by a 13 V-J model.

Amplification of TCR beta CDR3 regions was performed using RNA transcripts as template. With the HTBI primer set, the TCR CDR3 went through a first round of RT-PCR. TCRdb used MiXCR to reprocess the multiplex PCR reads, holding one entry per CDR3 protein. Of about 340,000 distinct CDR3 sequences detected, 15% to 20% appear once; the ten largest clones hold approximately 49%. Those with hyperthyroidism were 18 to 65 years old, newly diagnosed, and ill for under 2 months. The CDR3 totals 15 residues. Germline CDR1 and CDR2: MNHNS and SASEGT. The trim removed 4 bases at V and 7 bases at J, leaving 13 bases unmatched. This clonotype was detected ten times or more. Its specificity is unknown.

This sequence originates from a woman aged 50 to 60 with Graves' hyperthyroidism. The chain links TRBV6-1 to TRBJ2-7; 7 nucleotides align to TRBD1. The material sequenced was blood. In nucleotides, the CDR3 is TGTGCCAGCAGTGGACAGGGAATACTTACCGAAGAGCAGTACTTC. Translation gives CASSGQGILTEEQYF.